This passage covers 24 T cell receptor beta chains from one sample sequenced in a study of cytomegalovirus exposure and HLA in healthy donors. The PCR made use of 60 Vbeta and 13 Jbeta primers. The table came from immunoSEQ multiplex PCR; TCRdb's copy has only in-frame clones and leaves some out. The repertoire holds some 90,000 clones, with about three quarters as singletons. Sequencing input: PBMCs. The receptors derive from a man between 40 and 49 years old in good health and CMV-seronegative.

The V gene is TRBV6-5, the J gene TRBJ2-1; weak D call: TRBD2 (5 bases). The CDR3 extends over 13 amino acids. Germline V lookup: CDR1 MNHEY, CDR2 SVGAGI. V lost 8 bases and J lost 4, with 12 bases in between. CDR3 sequence reads: CASRAPGYNEQFF. The CDR3 bases are TGTGCCAGCCGGGCCCCGGGGTACAATGAGCAGTTCTTC.

The rearrangement joins TRBV4-2 to TRBJ1-2; 8 nucleotides line up with TRBD1. The V segment lost 0 bases and the J segment 4 bases; nucleotides outside the gene matches: 4. Germline values: CDR1 LGHNA, CDR2 YNFKEQ. This CDR3 has 15 residues. Here the CDR3 reads CASSQEWQGAYGYTF. In nucleotides, the CDR3 is TGTGCCAGCAGCCAAGAGTGGCAGGGGGCCTATGGCTACACCTTC.

There are a few counts of this clone. V and J are TRBV5-4 and TRBJ2-3, with D unresolved. This CDR3 is 13 amino acids long. V lost 0 bases and J 6 bases, leaving 8 bases between the germline ends. Germline V gives CDR1 SGHNT, CDR2 YYREEE (reference sequence). CDR3 sequence reads: CASSLAGPDTQYF. In DNA, the CDR3 is TGTGCCAGCAGCTTGGCGGGTCCTGATACGCAGTATTTT.

The sample holds one count of this clone. The gene calls are TRBV5-1 and TRBJ2-7; possibly TRBD2 for D (5 bases). CDR1 SGHRS and CDR2 YFSETQ come from the germline V gene. This CDR3 is built from 12 residues. The ends were cut back, 7 bases at V and 2 bases at J, with 10 bases in the middle. DNA of the CDR3: TGCGCCAGCGCGGGTAAACCCTACGAGCAGTACTTC. Its protein product is CASAGKPYEQYF. Supplemented by reference TRBV5-1 and TRBJ2-7, the full variable domain reads KAGVTQTPRYLIKTRGQQVTLSCSPISGHRSVSWYQQTPGQGLQFLFEYFSETQRNKGNFPGRFSGRQFSNSRSEMNVSTLELGDSALYLCASAGKPYEQYFGPGTRLTVT.

This clone has only one observation. The chain has TRBV27 and TRBJ1-1; perhaps TRBD1 as D (6 bases). This CDR3 is 16 amino acids long. Germline assignment: CDR1 MNHEY and CDR2 SMNVEV (reference sequence). Trimming shortened V by 1 base and J by 2 bases, and 14 bases separated the two germline ends. In DNA form, the CDR3 reads TGTGCCAGCAGTTTATTTATGGGACATAGCAACACTGAAGCTTTCTTT. Translation: CASSLFMGHSNTEAFF.

This clone was detected a few times. The CDR3, as DNA: TGTGCCAGCAGCCAAGATGTCAGGGGGAGCTACGAGCAGTACTTC. It translates to CASSQDVRGSYEQYF. The chain links TRBV14 to TRBJ2-7; TRBD1 matches at 7 bases. CDR1 SGHDN and CDR2 FVKESK come from the germline V gene. The CDR3 spans 15 residues. V lost 0 bases, J lost 3 bases, and 5 bases stayed unmatched.

J is TRBJ2-6 and V is TRBV5-1, with no clear D. The germline gives CDR1 SGHRS, CDR2 YFSETQ. Trimming removed 3 bases from V and 4 bases from J, with 8 bases in between. This CDR3 spans 14 amino acids. This CDR3 is CASSSETGANVLTF. The CDR3 bases are TGCGCCAGCAGCTCCGAAACAGGGGCCAACGTCCTGACTTTC.

This clone was recorded a few times. The chain combines TRBV5-1 with TRBJ2-7; D is perhaps TRBD2 (5 bases). The V end was cut by 4 bases, the J end by 4 bases, with 15 bases between. The CDR3 contains 14 residues. The V gene's germline CDR1 is SGHRS and CDR2 YFSETQ. The CDR3 is CASSTEAEDYEQYF. For the CDR3, the DNA is TGCGCCAGCAGCACCGAAGCGGAAGATTACGAGCAGTACTTC.

The rearrangement links TRBV5-6 to TRBJ2-7; no definite D call. The CDR3 has 15 amino acids. Trimming left V 0 bases short and J 5 bases short, with 15 bases between. From germline, CDR1 is SGHDT and CDR2 YYEEEE. CDR3 nucleotides: TGTGCCAGCAGCTTGGGTTCGGGTCGGGTGGACGAGCAGTACTTC. It encodes CASSLGSGRVDEQYF.

This chain uses TRBV2 with TRBJ2-3, with 8 bases identical to TRBD2. Germline CDR1 SNHLY, CDR2 FYNNEI. The trim removed 5 bases at V and 5 bases at J, leaving 9 bases unmatched. The CDR3 has 15 residues. As DNA, the CDR3 is TGTGCCAGCAGTCAAAGCGGGGGTATCGGAGATACGCAGTATTTT. Residues: CASSQSGGIGDTQYF.

The chain joins TRBV23-1 to TRBJ2-7; TRBD1 matches at 8 bases. TRBV23-1 is an open reading frame whose function is uncertain. The CDR3 has 16 amino acids. V shed 5 bases and J 0 bases; nucleotides not matched to a gene: 9. The CDR3 coding sequence is TGCGCCAGCAGTAGACTCAGGGGGCGCATCTCCTACGAGCAGTACTTC. Its protein product is CASSRLRGRISYEQYF.

The chain uses TRBV18 and TRBJ1-6; D remains unclear. There are 15 residues in the CDR3. V shed 6 bases and J shed 9 bases, with 18 bases lying between them. Germline V gene lookup returns CDR1 KGHSH and CDR2 LQKENI. CDR3 DNA sequence: TGTGCCAGCTCCTCGGAAGGACTGAAAGGTTCACCCCTCCACTTT. Amino acid sequence: CASSSEGLKGSPLHF.

The CDR3 nucleotides read TGCGCCAGCAGCCAAGAATTTATGCAGGGCTACGAGCAGTACTTC. Translation gives CASSQEFMQGYEQYF. The V and J genes are TRBV4-3 and TRBJ2-7, with D perhaps TRBD1 (5 bases). This CDR3 is 15 amino acids long. Germline CDR1 reads LGHNA; CDR2 reads YSLEER. The V and J ends lost 0 bases and 3 bases respectively, with 12 bases between them.

The rearrangement joins TRBV6-1 to TRBJ2-7; D might be TRBD1 (6 bases). CDR1 and CDR2 from the germline V gene are MNHNS and SASEGT. With 10 bases removed from V and 7 bases from J, the gap between germline ends came to 26 bases. This CDR3 has 15 residues. In DNA form, the CDR3 reads TGTGCCACCTCCCGGGTCTGGGACACCCAAGGGGAGCAGTACTTC. This sequence encodes CATSRVWDTQGEQYF.

Written as DNA, the CDR3 is TGTGCCAGCAGCTTAGAAACCAGGGATACGCAGTATTTT. Its protein is CASSLETRDTQYF. The chain couples TRBV11-3 to TRBJ2-3; D not certain. Trimming left V 0 bases short and J 6 bases short, with 7 bases between. The CDR3 contains 13 residues. Germline CDR1 and CDR2: SGHNT and YENEEA.

The V call is TRBV7-2, the J call TRBJ2-7; 9 bases map to TRBD1. Looked up from germline, CDR1 is SGHTA and CDR2 is FQGNSA. The trim removed 4 bases at V and 3 bases at J, leaving 4 bases unmatched. This CDR3 comprises 14 residues. The CDR3 coding sequence is TGTGCCAGCAGCTCGGGACAGGGTCTCTACGAGCAGTACTTC. Amino acid sequence: CASSSGQGLYEQYF.

The chain uses TRBV5-1 and TRBJ1-4, with a weak D call TRBD1 (5 bases). V was shortened by 1 base and J by 14 bases, with 15 bases between the two germline ends. This CDR3 has 13 amino acids. Germline lookup yields CDR1 SGHRS and CDR2 YFSETQ. The CDR3 sequence is CASSLRTSEKLFF. The CDR3 DNA is TGCGCCAGCAGCTTGCGGACATCGGAGAAGCTGTTTTTT.

The chain recombines TRBV5-1 with TRBJ1-1; no reliable D call. Germline CDR1 and CDR2: SGHRS and YFSETQ. This CDR3 region has 14 residues. The ends were cut back, 0 bases at V and 1 base at J, with 7 bases in the middle. The CDR3 nucleotides are TGCGCCAGCAGCTTGGGCCACAAGAACACTGAAGCTTTCTTT. Its translation: CASSLGHKNTEAFF.

The gene calls are TRBV30 and TRBJ2-2; D possibly corresponds to TRBD2 (6 bases). CDR3 length equals 14 residues. V shed 0 bases and J shed 10 bases, with 15 bases lying between them. Germline V gene lookup returns CDR1 GTSNPN and CDR2 SVGIG (reference sequence). The CDR3 sequence is CAWSVASGYAELFF. CDR3 bases: TGTGCCTGGAGTGTAGCCAGCGGGTACGCGGAGCTGTTTTTT.

The chain combines TRBV18 with TRBJ2-7; the D gene is possibly TRBD2 (6 bases). CDR1 is KGHSH and CDR2 is LQKENI in the germline V gene. The CDR3 is made up of 12 amino acids. The V gene lost 4 bases and the J gene lost 4 bases, with 8 bases spanning the gap. The CDR3 DNA sequence: TGTGCCAGCTCACTCCGGGGGTACGAGCAGTACTTC. This codes for CASSLRGYEQYF.

The chain employs TRBV19 and TRBJ1-5; D not certain. CDR3 size: 15 residues. The V end was cut by 8 bases, the J end by 1 base, with 15 bases between. Germline CDR1 reads LNHDA; CDR2 reads SQIVND (reference sequence). The CDR3 bases are TGTGCCAGTGTCGGCGGAGGGTCCAGCAATCAGCCCCAGCATTTT. It encodes CASVGGGSSNQPQHF.

This chain joins TRBV19 and TRBJ1-1; no clear D gene. The CDR3 has 15 residues. Germline V gene lookup returns CDR1 LNHDA and CDR2 SQIVND (reference sequence). Trimming left V 8 bases short and J 1 base short, with 17 bases between. The CDR3 here is CASSITGLTNTEAFF. The CDR3 DNA reads TGTGCCAGTTCTATTACCGGTCTCACGAACACTGAAGCTTTCTTT.

The J gene is TRBJ2-3, the V gene TRBV28; possible D gene TRBD1, 5 bases. In germline, CDR1 is MDHEN, CDR2 SYDVKM. The V end was cut by 4 bases, the J end by 4 bases, with 9 bases between. There are 13 residues in the CDR3. As DNA, the CDR3 is TGTGCCAGCAGTTGGTCCAGGGCAGATACGCAGTATTTT. This gives the protein CASSWSRADTQYF.

Only one count was recorded for this clone. This sequence joins TRBV18 and TRBJ1-1; 7 bases match TRBD1. The V gene end was trimmed by 0 bases and the J gene end by 1 base; junction bases not matched to a gene: 2. Germline V gives CDR1 KGHSH, CDR2 LQKENI. The CDR3 contains 15 residues. CDR3 DNA sequence: TGTGCCAGCTCACCACCTTACAGGGGGAACACTGAAGCTTTCTTT. Protein product: CASSPPYRGNTEAFF. Combining the CDR3 with reference TRBV18 and TRBJ1-1 gives the whole variable domain NAGVMQNPRHLVRRRGQEARLRCSPMKGHSHVYWYRQLPEEGLKFMVYLQKENIIDESGMPKERFSAEFPKEGPSILRIQQVVRGDSAAYFCASSPPYRGNTEAFFGQGTRLTVV.